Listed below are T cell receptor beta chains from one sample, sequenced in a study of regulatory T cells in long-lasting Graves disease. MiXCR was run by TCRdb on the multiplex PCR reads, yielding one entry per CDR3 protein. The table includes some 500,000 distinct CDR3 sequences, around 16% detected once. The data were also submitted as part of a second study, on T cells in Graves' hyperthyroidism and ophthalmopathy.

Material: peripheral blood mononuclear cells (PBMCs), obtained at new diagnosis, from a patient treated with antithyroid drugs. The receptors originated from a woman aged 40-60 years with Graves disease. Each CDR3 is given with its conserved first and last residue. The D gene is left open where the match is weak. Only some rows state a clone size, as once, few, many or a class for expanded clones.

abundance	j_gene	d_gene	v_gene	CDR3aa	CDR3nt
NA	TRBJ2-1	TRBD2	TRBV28	CASTTGGPRNEQFF	TGTGCCAGCACAACGGGGGGGCCGCGGAATGAGCAGTTCTTC
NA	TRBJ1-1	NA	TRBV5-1	CASSLQGRGNTEAFF	TGCGCCAGCAGCCTACAGGGCCGGGGGAACACTGAAGCTTTCTTT
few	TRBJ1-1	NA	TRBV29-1	CSVEQQNTEAFF	TGCAGCGTCGAACAGCAGAACACTGAAGCTTTCTTT
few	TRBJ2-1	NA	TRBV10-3	CAISDRGASSYNEQFF	TGTGCCATCAGTGACCGGGGGGCCAGCTCCTACAATGAGCAGTTCTTC
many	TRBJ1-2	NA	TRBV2	CASSEGRGYTF	TGTGCCAGCAGTGAAGGGAGAGGCTACACCTTC
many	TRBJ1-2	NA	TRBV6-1	CASSDRGFYGYTF	TGTGCCAGCAGTGACCGAGGGTTCTATGGCTACACCTTC
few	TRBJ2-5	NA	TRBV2	CASSLRYQGTETQYF	TGTGCCAGCAGTCTCCGCTATCAGGGCACAGAGACCCAGTACTTC
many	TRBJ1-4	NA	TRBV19	CASSMGQTTTNEKLFF	TGTGCCAGTAGTATGGGGCAGACGACAACTAATGAAAAACTGTTTTTT
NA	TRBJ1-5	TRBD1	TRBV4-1	CASSQGTGLQPQHF	TGCGCCAGCAGCCAAGGGACAGGGCTTCAGCCCCAGCATTTT
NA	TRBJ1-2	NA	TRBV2	CASSDIRYGYTF	TGTGCCAGCAGTGATATCAGATATGGCTACACCTTC